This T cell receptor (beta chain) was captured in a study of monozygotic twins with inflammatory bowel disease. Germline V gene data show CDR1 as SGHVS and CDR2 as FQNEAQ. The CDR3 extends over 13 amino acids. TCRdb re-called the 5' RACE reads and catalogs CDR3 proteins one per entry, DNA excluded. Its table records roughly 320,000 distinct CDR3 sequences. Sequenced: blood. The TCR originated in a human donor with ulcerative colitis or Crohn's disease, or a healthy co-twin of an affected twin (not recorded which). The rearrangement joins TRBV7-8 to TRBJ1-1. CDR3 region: CASSPHKNTEAFF.